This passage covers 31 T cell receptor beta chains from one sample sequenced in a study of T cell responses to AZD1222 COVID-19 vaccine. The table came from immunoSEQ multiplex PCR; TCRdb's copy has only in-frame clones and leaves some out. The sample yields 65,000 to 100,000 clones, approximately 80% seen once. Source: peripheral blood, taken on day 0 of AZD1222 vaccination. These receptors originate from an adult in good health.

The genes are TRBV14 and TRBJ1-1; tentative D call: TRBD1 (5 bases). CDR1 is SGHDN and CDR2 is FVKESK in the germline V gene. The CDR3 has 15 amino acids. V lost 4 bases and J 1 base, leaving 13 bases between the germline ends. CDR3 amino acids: CASSRGRGWNTEAFF. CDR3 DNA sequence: TGTGCCAGCAGCCGAGGAAGGGGATGGAACACTGAAGCTTTCTTT.

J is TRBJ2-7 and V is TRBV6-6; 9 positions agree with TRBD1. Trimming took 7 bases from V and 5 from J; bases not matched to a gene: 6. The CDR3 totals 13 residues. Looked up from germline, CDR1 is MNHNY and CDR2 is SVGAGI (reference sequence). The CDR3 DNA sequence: TGTGCCAGCACCGGACAGGGGAACGACGAGCAGTACTTC. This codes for CASTGQGNDEQYF.

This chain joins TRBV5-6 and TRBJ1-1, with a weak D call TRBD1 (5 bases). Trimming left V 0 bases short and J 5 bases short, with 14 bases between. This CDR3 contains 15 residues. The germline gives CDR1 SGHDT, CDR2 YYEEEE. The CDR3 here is CASSLGGTPWTEAFF. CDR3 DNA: TGTGCCAGCAGCTTGGGAGGGACCCCGTGGACTGAAGCTTTCTTT.

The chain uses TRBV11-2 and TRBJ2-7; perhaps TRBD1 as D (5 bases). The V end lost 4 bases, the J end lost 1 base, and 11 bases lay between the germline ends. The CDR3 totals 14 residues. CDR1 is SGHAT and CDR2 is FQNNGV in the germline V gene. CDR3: CASSSRPGSYEQYF. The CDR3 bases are TGTGCCAGCAGCTCGAGACCAGGGTCCTACGAGCAGTACTTC.

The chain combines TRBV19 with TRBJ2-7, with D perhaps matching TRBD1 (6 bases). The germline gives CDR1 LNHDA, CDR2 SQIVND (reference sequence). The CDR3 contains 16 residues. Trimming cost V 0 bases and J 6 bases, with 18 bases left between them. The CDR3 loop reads CASSIDRQGPGREQYF. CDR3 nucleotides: TGTGCCAGTAGTATAGATCGGCAGGGGCCGGGGCGCGAGCAGTACTTC.

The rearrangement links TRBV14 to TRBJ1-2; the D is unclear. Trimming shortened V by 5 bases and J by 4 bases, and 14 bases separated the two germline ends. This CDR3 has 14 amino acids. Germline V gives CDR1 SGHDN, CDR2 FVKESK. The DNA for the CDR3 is TGTGCCAGCAGCTCCTTCCCTGGGAGCTATGGCTACACCTTC. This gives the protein CASSSFPGSYGYTF. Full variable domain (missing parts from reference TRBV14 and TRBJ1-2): EAGVTQFPSHSVIEKGQTVTLRCDPISGHDNLYWYRRVMGKEIKFLLHFVKESKQDESGMPNNRFLAERTGGTYSTLKVQPAELEDSGVYFCASSSFPGSYGYTFGSGTRLTVV.

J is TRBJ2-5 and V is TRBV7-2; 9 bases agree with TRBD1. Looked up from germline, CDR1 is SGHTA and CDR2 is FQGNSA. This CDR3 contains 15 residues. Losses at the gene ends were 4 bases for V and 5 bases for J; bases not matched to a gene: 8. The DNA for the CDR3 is TGTGCCAGCAGCTCGGACAGGGGAGATTCGGAGACCCAGTACTTC. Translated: CASSSDRGDSETQYF. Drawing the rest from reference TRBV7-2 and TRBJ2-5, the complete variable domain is GAGVSQSPSNKVTEKGKDVELRCDPISGHTALYWYRQSLGQGLEFLIYFQGNSAPDKSGLPSDRFSAERTGGSVSTLTIQRTQQEDSAVYLCASSSDRGDSETQYFGPGTRLLVL.

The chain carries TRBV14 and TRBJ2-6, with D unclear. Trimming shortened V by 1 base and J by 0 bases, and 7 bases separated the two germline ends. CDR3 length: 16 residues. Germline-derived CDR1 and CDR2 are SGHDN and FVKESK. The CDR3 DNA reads TGTGCCAGCAGCCAAGGGGGATTCTCTGGGGCCAACGTCCTGACTTTC. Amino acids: CASSQGGFSGANVLTF.

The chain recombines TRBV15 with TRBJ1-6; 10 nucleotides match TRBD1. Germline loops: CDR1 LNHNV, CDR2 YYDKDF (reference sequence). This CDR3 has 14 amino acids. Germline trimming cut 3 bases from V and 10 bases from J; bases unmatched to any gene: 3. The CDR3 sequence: CATSSGTGESPLHF. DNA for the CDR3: TGTGCCACCAGCAGCGGGACAGGGGAATCACCCCTCCACTTT.

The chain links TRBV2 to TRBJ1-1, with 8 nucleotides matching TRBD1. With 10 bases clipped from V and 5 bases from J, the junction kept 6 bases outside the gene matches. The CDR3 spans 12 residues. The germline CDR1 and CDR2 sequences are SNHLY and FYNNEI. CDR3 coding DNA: TGTGCCACCGGACAGGGTCGGACTGAAGCTTTCTTT. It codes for CATGQGRTEAFF.

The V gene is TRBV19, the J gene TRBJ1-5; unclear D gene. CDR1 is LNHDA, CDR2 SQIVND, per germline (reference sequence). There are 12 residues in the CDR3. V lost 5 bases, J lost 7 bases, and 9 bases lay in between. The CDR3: CASSPQNQPQHF. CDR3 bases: TGTGCCAGTAGTCCCCAAAACCAGCCCCAGCATTTT.

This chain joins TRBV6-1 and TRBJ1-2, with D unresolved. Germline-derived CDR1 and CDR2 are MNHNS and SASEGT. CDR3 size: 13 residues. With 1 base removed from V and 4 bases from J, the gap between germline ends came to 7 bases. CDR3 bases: TGTGCCAGCAGTGAAGAGCCCGTCTATGGCTACACCTTC. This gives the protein CASSEEPVYGYTF.

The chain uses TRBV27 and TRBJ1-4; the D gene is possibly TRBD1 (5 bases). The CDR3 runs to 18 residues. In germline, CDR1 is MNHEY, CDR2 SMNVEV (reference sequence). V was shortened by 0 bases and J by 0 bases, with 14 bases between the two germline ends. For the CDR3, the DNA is TGTGCCAGCAGTTTATCACGGGACCCATTTGCAACTAATGAAAAACTGTTTTTT. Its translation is CASSLSRDPFATNEKLFF. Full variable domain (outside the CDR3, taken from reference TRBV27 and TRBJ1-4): EAQVTQNPRYLITVTGKKLTVTCSQNMNHEYMSWYRQDPGLGLRQIYYSMNVEVTDKGDVPEGYKVSRKEKRNFPLILESPSPNQTSLYFCASSLSRDPFATNEKLFFGSGTQLSVL.

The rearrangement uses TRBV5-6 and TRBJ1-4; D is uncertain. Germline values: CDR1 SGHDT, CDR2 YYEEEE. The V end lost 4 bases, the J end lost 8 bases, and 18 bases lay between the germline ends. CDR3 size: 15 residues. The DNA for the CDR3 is TGTGCCAGCAGCGGACCGCCCCGGTGGCGGGAAAAACTGTTTTTT. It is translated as CASSGPPRWREKLFF. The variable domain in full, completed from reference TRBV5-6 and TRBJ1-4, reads DAGVTQSPTHLIKTRGQQVTLRCSPKSGHDTVSWYQQALGQGPQFIFQYYEEEERQRGNFPDRFSGHQFPNYSSELNVNALLLGDSALYLCASSGPPRWREKLFFGSGTQLSVL.

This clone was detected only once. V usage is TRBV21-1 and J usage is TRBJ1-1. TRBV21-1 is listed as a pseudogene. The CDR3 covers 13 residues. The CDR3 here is CASSKDPHTEAFF. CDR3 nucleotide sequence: TGTGCCAGCAGCAAAGACCCCCACACTGAAGCTTTCTTT.

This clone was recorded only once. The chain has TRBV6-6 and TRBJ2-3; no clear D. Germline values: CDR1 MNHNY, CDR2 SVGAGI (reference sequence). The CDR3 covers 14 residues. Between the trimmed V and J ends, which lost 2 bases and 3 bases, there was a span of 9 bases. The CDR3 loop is CASSYPSRTDTQYF. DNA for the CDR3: TGTGCCAGCAGTTACCCATCTAGGACAGATACGCAGTATTTT.

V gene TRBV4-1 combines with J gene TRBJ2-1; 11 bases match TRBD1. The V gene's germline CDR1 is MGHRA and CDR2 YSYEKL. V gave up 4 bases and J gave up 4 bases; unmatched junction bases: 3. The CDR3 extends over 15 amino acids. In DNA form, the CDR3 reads TGCGCCAGCAGCCTCGGGACAGGGGGATACAATGAGCAGTTCTTC. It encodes CASSLGTGGYNEQFF.

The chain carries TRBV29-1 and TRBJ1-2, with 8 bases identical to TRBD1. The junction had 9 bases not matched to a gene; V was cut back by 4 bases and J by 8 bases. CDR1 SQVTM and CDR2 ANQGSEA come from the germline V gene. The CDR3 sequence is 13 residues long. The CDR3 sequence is CSVGSGGAGGYTF. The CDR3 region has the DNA TGCAGCGTTGGCTCAGGGGGCGCGGGCGGCTACACCTTC.

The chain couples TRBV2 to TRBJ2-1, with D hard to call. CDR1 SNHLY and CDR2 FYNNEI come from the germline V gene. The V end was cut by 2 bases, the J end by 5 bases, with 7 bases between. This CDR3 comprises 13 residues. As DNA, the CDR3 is TGTGCCAGCAGTGAAAATTGGGACAATGAGCAGTTCTTC. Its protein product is CASSENWDNEQFF.

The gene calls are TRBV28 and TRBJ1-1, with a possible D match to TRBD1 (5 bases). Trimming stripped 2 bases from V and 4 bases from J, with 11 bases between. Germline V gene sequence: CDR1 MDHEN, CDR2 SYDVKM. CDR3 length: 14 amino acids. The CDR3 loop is CASSLGGGSTEAFF. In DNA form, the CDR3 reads TGTGCCAGCAGTTTAGGGGGAGGGAGCACTGAAGCTTTCTTT.

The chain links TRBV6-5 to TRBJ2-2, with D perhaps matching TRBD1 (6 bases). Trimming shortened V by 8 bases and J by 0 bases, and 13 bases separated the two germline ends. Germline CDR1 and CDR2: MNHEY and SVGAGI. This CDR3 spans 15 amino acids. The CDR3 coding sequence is TGTGCCAGCTTTCCGGGACATTCGAACACCGGGGAGCTGTTTTTT. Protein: CASFPGHSNTGELFF.

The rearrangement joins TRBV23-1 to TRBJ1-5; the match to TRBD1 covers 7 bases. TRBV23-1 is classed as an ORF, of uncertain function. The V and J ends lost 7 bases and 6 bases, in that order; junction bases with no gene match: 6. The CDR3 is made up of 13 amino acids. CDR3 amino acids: CASKGGGGQPQHF. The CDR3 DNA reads TGCGCCAGCAAAGGGGGCGGGGGTCAGCCCCAGCATTTT.

The CDR3 protein is CASSGNSGVTDTQYF. CDR3 bases: TGTGCCAGCAGTGGAAATAGCGGGGTCACAGATACGCAGTATTTT. This chain joins TRBV2 and TRBJ2-3; 8 nucleotides match TRBD2. J gave up 2 bases and V 4 bases, and 5 bases lay outside the gene matches. Germline V gene sequence: CDR1 SNHLY, CDR2 FYNNEI. This CDR3 is built from 15 residues.

CDR3 sequence reads: CSVVAGGSAYNEQFF. The DNA of the CDR3 is TGCAGCGTAGTAGCGGGAGGCAGCGCCTACAATGAGCAGTTCTTC. V is TRBV29-1 and J is TRBJ2-1; 10 positions agree with TRBD2. The CDR3 has 15 residues. V lost 6 bases to trimming and J lost 2 bases; unmatched junction nucleotides: 7. Per the germline V gene, CDR1 is SQVTM and CDR2 is ANQGSEA.

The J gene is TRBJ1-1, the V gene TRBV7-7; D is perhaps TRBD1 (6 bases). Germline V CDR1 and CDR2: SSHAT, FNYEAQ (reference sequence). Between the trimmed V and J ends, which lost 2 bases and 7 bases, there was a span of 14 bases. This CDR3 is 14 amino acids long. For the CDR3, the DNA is TGTGCCAGCAGCTTACCTAGGGGGAAGGATGAAGCTTTCTTT. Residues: CASSLPRGKDEAFF.

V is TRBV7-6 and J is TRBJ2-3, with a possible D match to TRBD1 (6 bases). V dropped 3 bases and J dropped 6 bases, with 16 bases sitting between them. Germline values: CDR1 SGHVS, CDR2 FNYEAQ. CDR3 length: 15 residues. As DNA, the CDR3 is TGTGCCAGCAGCTTCACGCTCACCCAGGGGGATACGCAGTATTTT. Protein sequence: CASSFTLTQGDTQYF.

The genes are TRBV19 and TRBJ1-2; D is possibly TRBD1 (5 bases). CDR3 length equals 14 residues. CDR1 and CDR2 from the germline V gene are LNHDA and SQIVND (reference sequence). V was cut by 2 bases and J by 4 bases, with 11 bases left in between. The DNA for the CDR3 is TGTGCCAGTAGTATAATGGGGGAGACCTATGGCTACACCTTC. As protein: CASSIMGETYGYTF.

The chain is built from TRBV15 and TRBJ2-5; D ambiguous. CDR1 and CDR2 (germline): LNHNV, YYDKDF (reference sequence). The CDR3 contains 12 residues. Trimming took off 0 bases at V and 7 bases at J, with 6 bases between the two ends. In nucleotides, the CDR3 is TGTGCCACCAGCAGAGATTCGGGGACCCAGTACTTC. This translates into CATSRDSGTQYF.

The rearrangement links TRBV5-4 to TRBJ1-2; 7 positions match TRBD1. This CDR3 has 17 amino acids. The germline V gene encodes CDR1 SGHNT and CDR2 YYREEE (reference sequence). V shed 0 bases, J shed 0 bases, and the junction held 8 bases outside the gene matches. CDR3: CASSLEGQQTANYGYTF. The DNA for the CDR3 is TGTGCCAGCAGCTTGGAGGGACAGCAAACAGCTAACTATGGCTACACCTTC. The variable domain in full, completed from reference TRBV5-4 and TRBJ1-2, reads ETGVTQSPTHLIKTRGQQVTLRCSSQSGHNTVSWYQQALGQGPQFIFQYYREEENGRGNFPPRFSGLQFPNYSSELNVNALELDDSALYLCASSLEGQQTANYGYTFGSGTRLTVV.

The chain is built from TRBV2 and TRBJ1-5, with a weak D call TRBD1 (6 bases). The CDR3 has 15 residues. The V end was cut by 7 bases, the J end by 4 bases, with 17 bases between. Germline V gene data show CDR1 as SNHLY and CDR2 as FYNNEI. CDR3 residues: CASTEGGGGNQPQHF. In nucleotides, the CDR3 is TGTGCCAGCACCGAAGGAGGAGGGGGAAATCAGCCCCAGCATTTT.

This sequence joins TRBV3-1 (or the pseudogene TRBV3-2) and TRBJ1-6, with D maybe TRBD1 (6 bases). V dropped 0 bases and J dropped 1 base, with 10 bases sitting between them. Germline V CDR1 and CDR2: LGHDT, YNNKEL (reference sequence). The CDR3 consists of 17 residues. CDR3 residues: CASSQERGASYNSPLHF. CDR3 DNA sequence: TGTGCCAGCAGCCAAGAAAGGGGGGCGTCCTATAATTCACCCCTCCACTTT.